The rows below give T cell receptor beta chains drawn from one sample of a study of response to subunit inactivated influenza vaccine. A single record per CDR3 protein comes from TCRdb applying MiXCR to the RT-PCR reads. The sample includes about 610,000 distinct CDR3 sequences, around 13% of them seen just once. Sample: PBMCs from blood, taken 11 to 12 days after vaccination. Receptors originate from a man aged 45-65 years who received an inactivated influenza vaccine. Each CDR3 is given with its conserved first and last residue. A D gene is named only where the DNA matches it firmly. Not all rows give a size; the values are once, few, many and, for expanded clones, a class.

clone size: -; V gene: TRBV6-1; J gene: TRBJ2-2; D gene: -; CDR3 DNA: TGTGCCAGCAGTCCTCATCAAGTGCAGGGGTCGACCGGGGAGCTGTTTTTT; CDR3 protein: CASSPHQVQGSTGELFF
clone size: -; V gene: TRBV7-9; J gene: TRBJ1-6; D gene: TRBD1; CDR3 DNA: TGTGCCAGCAACGGACAGGGGGATTCACCCCTCCACTTT; CDR3 protein: CASNGQGDSPLHF
clone size: -; V gene: TRBV7-2; J gene: TRBJ1-1; D gene: -; CDR3 DNA: TGTGCCAGCAGCTTCCCCCGGGCCAGTGGGGCTTTCTTT; CDR3 protein: CASSFPRASGAFF
clone size: -; V gene: TRBV27; J gene: TRBJ2-3; D gene: TRBD2; CDR3 DNA: TGTGCCAGCAGTTTGATACTAGCGGGAGTCATAGATACGCAGTATTTT; CDR3 protein: CASSLILAGVIDTQYF
clone size: few; V gene: TRBV28; J gene: TRBJ2-3; D gene: TRBD2; CDR3 DNA: TGTGCCAGCCTCGTAGCGGGGGGCACAGATACGCAGTATTTT; CDR3 protein: CASLVAGGTDTQYF
clone size: few; V gene: TRBV6-2/TRBV6-3; J gene: TRBJ2-1; D gene: TRBD2; CDR3 DNA: TGTGCCAGCAGTTACTCTTTAGCGGGCCGTAGGAGCTCCTACAATGAGCAGTTCTTC; CDR3 protein: CASSYSLAGRRSSYNEQFF
clone size: -; V gene: TRBV12-3/TRBV12-4; J gene: TRBJ1-1; D gene: -; CDR3 DNA: TGTGCCAGCAGTCGACCCTTACTCGTCAACCAGAGGGGAGCTTTCTTT; CDR3 protein: CASSRPLLVNQRGAFF
clone size: few; V gene: TRBV5-1; J gene: TRBJ1-1; D gene: -; CDR3 DNA: TGCGCCAGCAGCTTGTCCGGGGACACTGAAGCTTTCTTT; CDR3 protein: CASSLSGDTEAFF
clone size: many; V gene: TRBV7-6; J gene: TRBJ2-2; D gene: TRBD2; CDR3 DNA: TGTGCCAGCAGCTTCATTAGCGGGGGGCCCAACACCGGGGAGCTGTTTTTT; CDR3 protein: CASSFISGGPNTGELFF
clone size: few; V gene: TRBV11-3; J gene: TRBJ2-1; D gene: TRBD2; CDR3 DNA: TGTGCCAGCAGCTTAGTGGGACTAGCGGAACAGTTCTTC; CDR3 protein: CASSLVGLAEQFF
clone size: few; V gene: TRBV12-3/TRBV12-4; J gene: TRBJ2-1; D gene: TRBD2; CDR3 DNA: TGTGCCAGCAGACCCCGGGCGGGGGGGTACAATGAGCAGTTCTTC; CDR3 protein: CASRPRAGGYNEQFF
clone size: many; V gene: TRBV2; J gene: TRBJ2-3; D gene: TRBD1; CDR3 DNA: TGTGCCAGCAGCTGGACAGGTAGCACAGATACGCAGTATTTT; CDR3 protein: CASSWTGSTDTQYF
clone size: -; V gene: TRBV4-2; J gene: TRBJ1-6; D gene: -; CDR3 DNA: TGTGCCAGTTCAAGAGTCAGACAGGACAATTCACCCCTCCACTTT; CDR3 protein: CASSRVRQDNSPLHF
clone size: -; V gene: TRBV5-4; J gene: TRBJ2-1; D gene: TRBD2; CDR3 DNA: TGTGCCAGCAGCACCGGGACTAGCGGGAGAGGCTATGAGCAGTTCTTC; CDR3 protein: CASSTGTSGRGYEQFF
clone size: -; V gene: TRBV23-1; J gene: TRBJ1-1; D gene: -; CDR3 DNA: TGCGCCAGCAGTCAATGGTTAGAGTCTGAAGCTTTCTTT; CDR3 protein: CASSQWLESEAFF
clone size: few; V gene: TRBV12-3/TRBV12-4; J gene: TRBJ2-7; D gene: -; CDR3 DNA: TGTGCCAGCAGTGCCTTCCACGAGCAGTACTTC; CDR3 protein: CASSAFHEQYF
clone size: many; V gene: TRBV5-1; J gene: TRBJ1-1; D gene: -; CDR3 DNA: TGCGCCAGCAGCTCTACAGGATACACTGAAGCTTTCTTT; CDR3 protein: CASSSTGYTEAFF
clone size: -; V gene: TRBV29-1; J gene: TRBJ2-7; D gene: TRBD1; CDR3 DNA: TGCAGCGCCGAGGACAGGGTCGAGCAGTACTTC; CDR3 protein: CSAEDRVEQYF
clone size: few; V gene: TRBV29-1; J gene: TRBJ1-2; D gene: -; CDR3 DNA: TGCAGCGTTGACCGGGCGGTAAACTATGGCTACACCTTC; CDR3 protein: CSVDRAVNYGYTF
clone size: -; V gene: TRBV7-8; J gene: TRBJ1-1; D gene: -; CDR3 DNA: TGTGCCAGCAGCTTAGGTCAGCTAATTATGAACACTGAAGCTTTCTTT; CDR3 protein: CASSLGQLIMNTEAFF
clone size: few; V gene: TRBV4-2; J gene: TRBJ1-1; D gene: TRBD1; CDR3 DNA: TGTGCCAGCAGCCAGGAAGTCCGGGACAGGGTGACTGAAGCTTTCTTT; CDR3 protein: CASSQEVRDRVTEAFF
clone size: few; V gene: TRBV4-3; J gene: TRBJ1-1; D gene: -; CDR3 DNA: TGCGCCAGCAGCCAAGATAAGGTCGCAGGGAGGGCTGCTTTCTTT; CDR3 protein: CASSQDKVAGRAAFF
clone size: -; V gene: TRBV20-1; J gene: TRBJ2-5; D gene: -; CDR3 DNA: TGCAGTGCTAGAGGACCAGGACGAGAGACCCAGTACTTC; CDR3 protein: CSARGPGRETQYF
clone size: few; V gene: TRBV28; J gene: TRBJ1-2; D gene: TRBD1; CDR3 DNA: TGTGCCAGCAGTTTAGTTGGGACAGGGGATCCAGAGGGCTACACCTTC; CDR3 protein: CASSLVGTGDPEGYTF
clone size: -; V gene: TRBV5-1; J gene: TRBJ2-7; D gene: -; CDR3 DNA: TGCGCCAGCAGCTTGGAAAATGCAGTCTCCTACGAGCAGTACTTC; CDR3 protein: CASSLENAVSYEQYF
clone size: -; V gene: TRBV5-6; J gene: TRBJ2-7; D gene: TRBD1; CDR3 DNA: TGTGCCAGCAGCTCTCCGGGACAGACCTACGAGCAGTACTTC; CDR3 protein: CASSSPGQTYEQYF
clone size: -; V gene: TRBV4-1; J gene: TRBJ2-1; D gene: -; CDR3 DNA: TGCGCCAGCAGCCAAGATTGGAGCTCCTACAATGAGCAGTTCTTC; CDR3 protein: CASSQDWSSYNEQFF
clone size: few; V gene: TRBV7-2; J gene: TRBJ2-1; D gene: TRBD2; CDR3 DNA: TGTGCCAGCAGCTCCACTAGCGGGGGGACGGGGCAGTTCTTC; CDR3 protein: CASSSTSGGTGQFF
clone size: -; V gene: TRBV10-3; J gene: TRBJ2-7; D gene: -; CDR3 DNA: TGTGCCATCAGTGGGCGGTCTAGCGTCTACGAGCAGTACTTC; CDR3 protein: CAISGRSSVYEQYF
clone size: -; V gene: TRBV20-1; J gene: TRBJ1-4; D gene: -; CDR3 DNA: TGCAGTGCCAGAAAGGGGGGGAATGAAAAACTGTTTTTT; CDR3 protein: CSARKGGNEKLFF
clone size: -; V gene: TRBV7-9; J gene: TRBJ2-3; D gene: -; CDR3 DNA: TGTGCCAGCAGCTTAGGTGGGATGGGCACAGATACGCAGTATTTT; CDR3 protein: CASSLGGMGTDTQYF
clone size: -; V gene: TRBV11-2; J gene: TRBJ1-1; D gene: -; CDR3 DNA: TGTGCCACCGCCTGGGGGGGTTATGGCACTGAAGCTTTCTTT; CDR3 protein: CATAWGGYGTEAFF
clone size: many; V gene: TRBV12-3/TRBV12-4; J gene: TRBJ1-1; D gene: TRBD1; CDR3 DNA: TGTGCCAGCAGCCCAGGGGGCGCGGTGAACACTGAAGCTTTCTTT; CDR3 protein: CASSPGGAVNTEAFF
clone size: few; V gene: TRBV20-1; J gene: TRBJ2-7; D gene: -; CDR3 DNA: TGCAGTGCTAGTTTTCCTCGCCTGAGCTCCTACGAGCAGTACTTC; CDR3 protein: CSASFPRLSSYEQYF
clone size: few; V gene: TRBV2; J gene: TRBJ2-2; D gene: -; CDR3 DNA: TGTGCCAGCAGTGAAAGTACAGTTTCGCCCGGGGAGCTGTTTTTT; CDR3 protein: CASSESTVSPGELFF
clone size: -; V gene: TRBV6-5; J gene: TRBJ2-5; D gene: TRBD2; CDR3 DNA: TGTGCCAGCAGTTACAGCGGGGGGCTCTCAGAGACCCAGTACTTC; CDR3 protein: CASSYSGGLSETQYF
clone size: -; V gene: TRBV11-3; J gene: TRBJ2-1; D gene: -; CDR3 DNA: TGTGCCAGCAGCCCCGGACATGGGAAGTCCTACAATGAGCAGTTCTTC; CDR3 protein: CASSPGHGKSYNEQFF
clone size: many; V gene: TRBV7-9; J gene: TRBJ2-3; D gene: TRBD2; CDR3 DNA: TGTGCCAGCAGCCTAATCAGCGGGGGGGACACAGATACGCAGTATTTT; CDR3 protein: CASSLISGGDTDTQYF
clone size: few; V gene: TRBV5-6; J gene: TRBJ2-5; D gene: -; CDR3 DNA: TGTGCCAGCAGCCCTACATTGAGCCAAGAGACCCAGTACTTC; CDR3 protein: CASSPTLSQETQYF
clone size: few; V gene: TRBV19; J gene: TRBJ1-5; D gene: TRBD1; CDR3 DNA: TGTGCCAGTAGTTTTACAGGGGATCAGCCCCAGCATTTT; CDR3 protein: CASSFTGDQPQHF
clone size: -; V gene: TRBV20-1; J gene: TRBJ1-5; D gene: -; CDR3 DNA: TGCAGTGCGGGGGTTAGCAATCAGCCCCAGCATTTT; CDR3 protein: CSAGVSNQPQHF
clone size: few; V gene: TRBV14; J gene: TRBJ2-1; D gene: -; CDR3 DNA: TGTGCCAGCAGCCACTCCCCGACGGGGAATGAGCAGTTCTTC; CDR3 protein: CASSHSPTGNEQFF
clone size: -; V gene: TRBV6-1; J gene: TRBJ2-1; D gene: TRBD2; CDR3 DNA: TGTGCCACCGCGACTAGCGGGGGGGTAGGCAATGAGCAGTTCTTC; CDR3 protein: CATATSGGVGNEQFF
clone size: few; V gene: TRBV5-1; J gene: TRBJ2-1; D gene: TRBD2; CDR3 DNA: TGCGCCAGCAGTCCTAGCGGGAAAGAGAATGAGCAGTTCTTC; CDR3 protein: CASSPSGKENEQFF
clone size: many; V gene: TRBV5-4; J gene: TRBJ2-6; D gene: TRBD1; CDR3 DNA: TGTGCCAGCAGCTTGACTACAGGGGCTGGGGCCAACGTCCTGACTTTC; CDR3 protein: CASSLTTGAGANVLTF
clone size: -; V gene: TRBV11-2; J gene: TRBJ2-1; D gene: -; CDR3 DNA: TGTGCCAGCAGCTTAGGGTCGGGAACTGAGCAGTTCTTC; CDR3 protein: CASSLGSGTEQFF
clone size: -; V gene: TRBV11-2; J gene: TRBJ2-1; D gene: TRBD1; CDR3 DNA: TGTGCCAGCAGCTTCGAGACAGGGTTATACAATGAGCAGTTCTTC; CDR3 protein: CASSFETGLYNEQFF
clone size: -; V gene: TRBV12-3/TRBV12-4; J gene: TRBJ2-2; D gene: -; CDR3 DNA: TGTGCCAGCAGTTTGATCGGAGGGGTCACCGGGGAGCTGTTTTTT; CDR3 protein: CASSLIGGVTGELFF